This TCR beta chain was recovered during a study of OX40 agonist ivuxolimab in advanced cancers. This table comes from immunoSEQ multiplex PCR, and its TCRdb copy is limited to in-frame clones, with some not included. The table records 75,000 to 100,000 clones, roughly 90% of them present only once. A remark on this clone: Antigen: not known.

Overall study findings and caveats: Among T cells, CD8+ cells averaged more expanded clones than CD4+ cells.

The sample consisted of CD4+ or CD8+ T cells sorted from blood, taken in a trial of the OX40 agonist ivuxolimab. The clonotype comes from an adult with an advanced solid tumor such as melanoma, head and neck, liver or kidney cancer.

The CDR3 sequence: CATSRENRGYEQYF. The CDR3 DNA is TGTGCCACCAGCAGAGAGAACAGAGGCTACGAGCAGTACTTC. The chain is built from TRBV15 and TRBJ2-7; D is uncertain. The CDR3 consists of 14 residues. Between the trimmed V and J ends, which lost 0 bases and 3 bases, there was a span of 9 bases. Germline CDR1 reads LNHNV; CDR2 reads YYDKDF (reference sequence). The full variable domain, completed using reference TRBV15 and TRBJ2-7, is DAMVIQNPRYQVTQFGKPVTLSCSQTLNHNVMYWYQQKSSQAPKLLFHYYDKDFNNEADTPDNFQSRRPNTSFCFLDIRSPGLGDTAMYLCATSRENRGYEQYFGPGTRLTVT.